The 13 T cell receptor beta chains below were found in one sample sequenced in a study of cytomegalovirus exposure and HLA in healthy donors. 60 Vbeta and 13 Jbeta primers were used in PCR. The assay was immunoSEQ multiplex PCR, and TCRdb's table has in-frame clones only and misses some. The sample has fewer than 120,000 clones, over 60% seen once; the top ten hold over 2.5%. What was sequenced was PBMCs. The receptors here all came from a woman in her fifties or sixties in good health and CMV-seropositive.

The genes are TRBV10-3 and TRBJ1-2; 9 bases map to TRBD1. With V trimmed by 4 bases and J by 4 bases, 1 base remained unmatched. Germline V gene data show CDR1 as ENHRY and CDR2 as SYGVKD. There are 13 residues in the CDR3. The CDR3 DNA sequence: TGTGCCATCAGTGGGACAGGGGTCTATGGCTACACCTTC. Translated: CAISGTGVYGYTF.

This chain connects TRBV11-3 to TRBJ2-5; TRBD1 might be the D (9 bases). With 8 bases removed from V and 5 bases from J, the gap between germline ends came to 21 bases. CDR3 length: 15 residues. Germline V gene data show CDR1 as SGHNT and CDR2 as YENEEA. Here the CDR3 DNA reads TGTGCCAGCCCATTTAGCGGGACAGGGCTGGAGACCCAGTACTTC. Encoded protein: CASPFSGTGLETQYF.

The gene calls are TRBV5-1 and TRBJ1-4; perhaps TRBD1 as D (5 bases). CDR3 length equals 15 residues. The V gene's germline CDR1 is SGHRS and CDR2 YFSETQ. Between the trimmed V and J ends, which lost 0 bases and 1 base, there was a span of 7 bases. The DNA of the CDR3 is TGCGCCAGCAGCTTGGGGGGCAGAACTAATGAAAAACTGTTTTTT. Translating it yields CASSLGGRTNEKLFF.

In this sample, this clone turned up a few times. The chain combines TRBV5-4 with TRBJ2-1; D not resolved. Per germline, CDR1 SGHNT and CDR2 YYREEE (reference sequence). V was clipped by 1 base and J by 9 bases, with 11 bases between them. CDR3 length equals 13 residues. The CDR3: CASSLFGLGEQFF. DNA for the CDR3: TGTGCCAGCAGCTTGTTCGGCCTAGGTGAGCAGTTCTTC.

The gene calls are TRBV5-1 and TRBJ2-7, with D perhaps TRBD1 (5 bases). CDR1 and CDR2 from the germline V gene are SGHRS and YFSETQ. The CDR3 is 15 residues long. V was trimmed by 0 bases and J by 2 bases, leaving 12 bases between them. The CDR3 nucleotides are TGCGCCAGCAGCTTGGGGACACAGGCGACCTACGAGCAGTACTTC. Protein: CASSLGTQATYEQYF.

The gene calls are TRBV15 and TRBJ2-7, with D tentatively TRBD2 (6 bases). The CDR3 contains 15 residues. Trimming took 0 bases from V and 3 from J, leaving 12 bases between them. CDR1 and CDR2 from the germline V gene are LNHNV and YYDKDF (reference sequence). The CDR3 bases are TGTGCCACCAGCAGAGATCCGGAGGGTATCTACGAGCAGTACTTC. As protein: CATSRDPEGIYEQYF. The variable domain in full, with the rest retrieved from reference TRBV15 and TRBJ2-7, is DAMVIQNPRYQVTQFGKPVTLSCSQTLNHNVMYWYQQKSSQAPKLLFHYYDKDFNNEADTPDNFQSRRPNTSFCFLDIRSPGLGDTAMYLCATSRDPEGIYEQYFGPGTRLTVT.

About this clone itself: The germline gene is not matched at one end of the junction; a read error may be the cause. The chain couples TRBV7-9 to TRBJ1-1; D uncertain. Germline V gene lookup returns CDR1 SEHNR and CDR2 FQNEAQ (reference sequence). The CDR3 runs to 12 residues. CDR3 bases: TGTGCCAGCAGATCATCACTCAACGAGGGCGTGTTT. Amino acid sequence: CASRSSLNEGVF.

V gene TRBV28 combines with J gene TRBJ2-4, with a tentative D call TRBD2 (6 bases). Germline V gene data show CDR1 as MDHEN and CDR2 as SYDVKM. Trimming removed 10 bases at V and 0 bases at J, with 22 bases between. This CDR3 comprises 17 residues. The CDR3 region is CANEEGHGPIAKNIQYF. CDR3 sequence (DNA): TGTGCCAACGAGGAGGGTCACGGCCCTATAGCCAAAAACATTCAGTACTTC.

The chain has TRBV19 and TRBJ1-5; 8 bases are a match to TRBD1. The CDR3 consists of 16 residues. CDR1 is LNHDA and CDR2 is SQIVND in the germline V gene (reference sequence). J was trimmed by 4 bases and V by 6 bases; bases with no gene match: 11. The CDR3 sequence: CASRPKGGQGNQPQHF. The DNA of the CDR3 is TGTGCCAGTAGACCTAAGGGCGGACAGGGAAATCAGCCCCAGCATTTT.

This chain joins TRBV14 and TRBJ2-5; D perhaps matches TRBD2 (6 bases). V shed 5 bases and J shed 4 bases, with 17 bases lying between them. The CDR3 length is 15 residues. Per germline, CDR1 SGHDN and CDR2 FVKESK. CDR3 in DNA: TGTGCCAGCAGCTTTCTACAGGCGGGGAGAGAGACCCAGTACTTC. This gives the protein CASSFLQAGRETQYF.

This clone was seen a handful of times. V and J are TRBV7-9 and TRBJ1-1, with a possible D match to TRBD1 (5 bases). This CDR3 has 15 amino acids. CDR1 is SEHNR, CDR2 FQNEAQ, per germline (reference sequence). Trimming cost V 5 bases and J 1 base, with 14 bases left between them. The chain's CDR3 is CASSPLRTGNTEAFF. The CDR3 DNA reads TGTGCCAGCAGCCCCTTGCGAACAGGGAACACTGAAGCTTTCTTT.

This clone showed up just once. Relative to the germline gene, one junction end is altered; a read error may explain this. The genes are TRBV10-1 and TRBJ2-3; 8 bases match TRBD1. The CDR3 runs to 15 residues. Germline CDR1 reads WNHNN; CDR2 reads SYGVQD (reference sequence). CDR3 amino acids: CATSTGTGRAYTQYF. DNA of the CDR3: TGCGCCACCAGTACCGGGACAGGACGTGCTTATACGCAGTATTTT.

This chain connects TRBV5-1 to TRBJ2-1, with 8 bases aligning to TRBD1. Germline CDR1 SGHRS, CDR2 YFSETQ. The V and J ends lost 3 bases and 8 bases, in that order; junction bases with no gene match: 7. This CDR3 spans 14 amino acids. The CDR3, as DNA: TGCGCCAGCAGCTCTACTGGACAGGGCCATGAGCAGTTCTTC. Translated, it gives CASSSTGQGHEQFF.